This T cell receptor (beta chain) stems from a study of cytomegalovirus exposure and HLA in healthy donors. Findings of the study overall: Later work showed greater clonal expansion in HLA-associated TCR beta chains than in equally common others. A later analysis associated around 17,000 TCR beta sequences with HLA alleles at a 0.05 false discovery rate.

A note on this clone: Its antigen is unknown.

CDR3 length equals 14 residues. From germline, CDR1 is MDHEN and CDR2 SYDVKM. Trimming took 3 bases from V and 9 from J, leaving 17 bases between them. Both 60 Vbeta primers and 13 Jbeta primers went into the PCR. Method: immunoSEQ multiplex PCR; TCRdb's copy keeps in-frame clones and lacks some. The top ten clones hold 1.2% of a sample with approximately 130,000 clones, around 73% of them seen once. Input material: PBMCs. This chain joins TRBV28 and TRBJ1-2; tentatively, D is TRBD1 (5 bases). The receptor comes from a man aged 50 to 60 in good health and CMV-seronegative. The CDR3 coding sequence is TGTGCCAGCAGTTTCGGGGGGTCCCTCGTGCGCTACACCTTC. Protein product: CASSFGGSLVRYTF.